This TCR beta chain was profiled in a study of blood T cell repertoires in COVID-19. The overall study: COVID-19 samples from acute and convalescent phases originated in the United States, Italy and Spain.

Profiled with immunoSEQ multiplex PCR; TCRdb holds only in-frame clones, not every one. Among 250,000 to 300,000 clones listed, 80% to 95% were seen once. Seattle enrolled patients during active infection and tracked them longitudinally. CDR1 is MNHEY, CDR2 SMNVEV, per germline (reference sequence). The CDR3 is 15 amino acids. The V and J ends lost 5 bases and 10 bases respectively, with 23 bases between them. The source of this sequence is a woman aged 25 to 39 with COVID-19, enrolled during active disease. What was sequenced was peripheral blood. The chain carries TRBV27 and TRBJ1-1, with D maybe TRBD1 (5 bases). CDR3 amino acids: CASSLPDGGGLPAFF. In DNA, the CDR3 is TGTGCCAGCAGTCTCCCTGATGGGGGGGGTTTGCCAGCTTTCTTT.